These T cell receptor beta chains were read from a single sample in a study of T cell responses to AZD1222 COVID-19 vaccine. Repertoires were generated with immunoSEQ multiplex PCR, while TCRdb's copy carries only in-frame clones and drops some. The data contain roughly 100,000 clones, nearly 90% of them singletons. The sample in question was peripheral blood, obtained on day 0 of AZD1222 vaccination. These TCRs come from an adult in good health. The CDR3 runs from the conserved cysteine through the conserved F or W. Fields, in order: V gene, clone size, D gene, J gene, CDR3 DNA, CDR3 protein. The D gene is left open where the match is weak. The size entry is marked missing in some rows and otherwise reads once, few, many or a size class.

v_call: TRBV5-6
clone_size: NA
d_call: NA
j_call: TRBJ1-1
cdr3_nt: TGTGCCAGCAGCTACTTGGGTCGGACCACTGAAGCTTTCTTT
cdr3_aa: CASSYLGRTTEAFF

v_call: TRBV3-1/TRBV3-2
clone_size: NA
d_call: TRBD2
j_call: TRBJ2-7
cdr3_nt: TGTGCCAGCAGCCAAGCCCGGACTAGCGTCAACTACGAGCAGTACTTC
cdr3_aa: CASSQARTSVNYEQYF

v_call: TRBV6-5
clone_size: NA
d_call: NA
j_call: TRBJ1-2
cdr3_nt: TGTGCCAGCAGTTACTCTCCGGGGCAGGGAACCTATGGCTACACCTTC
cdr3_aa: CASSYSPGQGTYGYTF

v_call: TRBV6-5
clone_size: once
d_call: NA
j_call: TRBJ1-6
cdr3_nt: TGTGCCAGCAGTTACACCGGCACGGCACCCCTCCACTTT
cdr3_aa: CASSYTGTAPLHF

v_call: TRBV11-2
clone_size: NA
d_call: NA
j_call: TRBJ1-6
cdr3_nt: TGTGCCAGCAGCTTATATGGCCATCCCCTCCACTTT
cdr3_aa: CASSLYGHPLHF

v_call: TRBV9
clone_size: NA
d_call: TRBD1
j_call: TRBJ1-1
cdr3_nt: TGTGCCAGCAGTGATGGGACAGGGGGCTCGAGGGCCTTT
cdr3_aa: CASSDGTGGSRAF

v_call: TRBV7-2
clone_size: NA
d_call: NA
j_call: TRBJ1-1
cdr3_nt: TGTGCCAGCAGCTTAGATTTTGCCGGGCTGGTCACTGAAGCTTTCTTT
cdr3_aa: CASSLDFAGLVTEAFF

v_call: TRBV18
clone_size: NA
d_call: NA
j_call: TRBJ2-3
cdr3_nt: TGTGCCAGCTCACCAGAAAGGGTTTATACGCAGTATTTT
cdr3_aa: CASSPERVYTQYF

v_call: TRBV9
clone_size: NA
d_call: TRBD2
j_call: TRBJ2-7
cdr3_nt: TGTGCCAGCAGCGTGCGCGGGACTAGCGACGAGCAGTACTTC
cdr3_aa: CASSVRGTSDEQYF

v_call: TRBV29-1
clone_size: NA
d_call: NA
j_call: TRBJ1-1
cdr3_nt: TGCAGCGCCACCGGGGCCCCACGAACTGAAGCTTTCTTT
cdr3_aa: CSATGAPRTEAFF

v_call: TRBV5-4
clone_size: NA
d_call: NA
j_call: TRBJ2-3
cdr3_nt: TGTGCCAGCAGACGGCAGGAGGCCACAGATACGCAGTATTTT
cdr3_aa: CASRRQEATDTQYF

v_call: TRBV11-2
clone_size: once
d_call: TRBD1
j_call: TRBJ1-2
cdr3_nt: TGTGCCAGCAGCTTAGTGGGGGCGGGACAGGGGGCGCGAGGCTACACCTTC
cdr3_aa: CASSLVGAGQGARGYTF

v_call: TRBV7-6
clone_size: NA
d_call: NA
j_call: TRBJ1-4
cdr3_nt: TGTGCCAGCAGCTCCCGGCCGACAACTAATGAAAAACTGTTTTTT
cdr3_aa: CASSSRPTTNEKLFF

v_call: TRBV7-2
clone_size: NA
d_call: NA
j_call: TRBJ1-1
cdr3_nt: TGTGCCAGCAGCCACGCAGGGAACGGGGCTTTCTTT
cdr3_aa: CASSHAGNGAFF

v_call: TRBV7-2
clone_size: NA
d_call: TRBD2
j_call: TRBJ2-2
cdr3_nt: TGTGCCAGCAGCTTTCCTAGCGGGGGGGCGGACACCGGGGAGCTGTTTTTT
cdr3_aa: CASSFPSGGADTGELFF

v_call: TRBV10-3
clone_size: NA
d_call: NA
j_call: TRBJ2-7
cdr3_nt: TGTGCCATCAGTGAAACCGGGTCATTTTTCTACGAGCAGTACTTC
cdr3_aa: CAISETGSFFYEQYF

v_call: TRBV7-2
clone_size: NA
d_call: NA
j_call: TRBJ2-2
cdr3_nt: TGTGCCAGCAGCCCACTCCAGGCCGGGGAGCTGTTTTTT
cdr3_aa: CASSPLQAGELFF

v_call: TRBV11-3
clone_size: NA
d_call: TRBD1
j_call: TRBJ1-1
cdr3_nt: TGTGCCAGCAGCCGACAGGGACCGAACACTGAAGCTTTCTTT
cdr3_aa: CASSRQGPNTEAFF

v_call: TRBV2
clone_size: NA
d_call: NA
j_call: TRBJ1-1
cdr3_nt: TGTGCCAGCAGCCGAGCCCGGGACGGATTGAACACTGAAGCTTTCTTT
cdr3_aa: CASSRARDGLNTEAFF

v_call: TRBV6-1
clone_size: NA
d_call: NA
j_call: TRBJ1-6
cdr3_nt: TGTGCCAGCAGAGAGGGGTGGAAGGGTTCACCCCTCCACTTT
cdr3_aa: CASREGWKGSPLHF

v_call: TRBV19
clone_size: NA
d_call: TRBD1
j_call: TRBJ2-7
cdr3_nt: TGTGCCAGTAGTACACCGGGACAGGGGGCTTCCGAGCAGTACTTC
cdr3_aa: CASSTPGQGASEQYF

v_call: TRBV7-2
clone_size: NA
d_call: NA
j_call: TRBJ1-5
cdr3_nt: TGTGCCAGCAGCTTAGCGGGCCATACAGAGAGCAATCAGCCCCAGCATTTT
cdr3_aa: CASSLAGHTESNQPQHF

v_call: TRBV5-4
clone_size: few
d_call: TRBD2
j_call: TRBJ2-3
cdr3_nt: TGTGCCAGCAGGTCGACCCCGGGGAGGGAAGGCACAGATACGCAGTATTTT
cdr3_aa: CASRSTPGREGTDTQYF

v_call: TRBV9
clone_size: NA
d_call: NA
j_call: TRBJ2-3
cdr3_nt: TGTGCCAGCAGCGTTAGAGGGACCACAGATACGCAGTATTTT
cdr3_aa: CASSVRGTTDTQYF

v_call: TRBV12-3/TRBV12-4
clone_size: NA
d_call: NA
j_call: TRBJ1-2
cdr3_nt: TGTGCCAGCAGTAAAATTGGTCAACCTGGCTACACCTTC
cdr3_aa: CASSKIGQPGYTF

v_call: TRBV6-5
clone_size: NA
d_call: TRBD1
j_call: TRBJ1-2
cdr3_nt: TGTGCCAGCAGGCCAGTAGGACAGGGCTATGGCTACACCTTC
cdr3_aa: CASRPVGQGYGYTF

v_call: TRBV7-8
clone_size: NA
d_call: TRBD2
j_call: TRBJ2-1
cdr3_nt: TGTGCCAGCAGCTTAGGGGCGGGAGGGCCAACTGAGCAGTTCTTC
cdr3_aa: CASSLGAGGPTEQFF

v_call: TRBV11-3
clone_size: NA
d_call: NA
j_call: TRBJ2-1
cdr3_nt: TGTGCCAGCAGCTTGGGGACCGAGCAGTTCTTC
cdr3_aa: CASSLGTEQFF